The clone carrying this T cell receptor beta chain was detected ten times or more. These data come from a study of Graves' ophthalmopathy and Graves' hyperthyroidism. The authors amplified TCR beta CDR3 regions, and they did so from RNA transcripts for repertoire sequencing. Second-round multiplex PCR followed a first-round RT-PCR using HTBI primers. In TCRdb, the multiplex PCR reads were re-called with MiXCR into one record per CDR3 protein. This table has about 620,000 distinct CDR3 sequences, 20% to 25% appearing once. If patients had other autoimmune diseases, uncontrolled infections, pregnancy or lactation, they were excluded. This CDR3 has 15 amino acids. V was cut by 4 bases and J by 4 bases, with 17 bases left in between. Germline CDR1 SEHNR, CDR2 FQNEAQ (reference sequence).

What was sequenced was peripheral blood. The chain links TRBV7-9 to TRBJ2-7; either TRBD1 or TRBD2 may fit D (5 bases each). The TCR was taken from a woman between 18 and 29 years old with stable Graves' hyperthyroidism. Some clones in this sample may be carry-over from other donors' samples. CDR3 coding DNA: TGTGCCAGCAGCTCTTCAGGGAGCGGTGGGTACGAGCAGTACTTC. Protein sequence: CASSSSGSGGYEQYF. Full variable domain (missing parts from reference TRBV7-9 and TRBJ2-7): DTGVSQNPRHKITKRGQNVTFRCDPISEHNRLYWYRQTLGQGPEFLTYFQNEAQLEKSRLLSDRFSAERPKGSFSTLEIQRTEQGDSAMYLCASSSSGSGGYEQYFGPGTRLTVT.